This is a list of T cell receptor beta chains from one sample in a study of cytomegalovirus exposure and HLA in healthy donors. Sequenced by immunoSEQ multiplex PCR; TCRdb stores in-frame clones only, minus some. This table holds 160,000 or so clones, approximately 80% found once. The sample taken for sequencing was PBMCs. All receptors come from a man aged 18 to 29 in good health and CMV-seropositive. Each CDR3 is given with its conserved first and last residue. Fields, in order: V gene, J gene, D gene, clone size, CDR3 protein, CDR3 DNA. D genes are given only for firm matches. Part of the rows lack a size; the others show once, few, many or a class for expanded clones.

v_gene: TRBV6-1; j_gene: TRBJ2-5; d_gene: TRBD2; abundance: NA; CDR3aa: CASSEVGGETQYF; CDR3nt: TGTGCCAGCAGTGAGGTGGGGGGGGAGACCCAGTACTTC
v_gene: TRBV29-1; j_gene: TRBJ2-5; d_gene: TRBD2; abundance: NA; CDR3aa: CSVSGLAGEETQYF; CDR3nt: TGCAGCGTCTCCGGACTAGCGGGAGAAGAGACCCAGTACTTC
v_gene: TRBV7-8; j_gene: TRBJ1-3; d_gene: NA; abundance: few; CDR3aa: CASSLLRREEIGNTIYF; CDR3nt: TGTGCCAGCAGCTTACTCCGGAGGGAAGAGATTGGAAACACCATATATTTT
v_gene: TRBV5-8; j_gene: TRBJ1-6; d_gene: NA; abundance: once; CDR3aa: CASSFGVVDNSPLHF; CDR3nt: TGTGCCAGCAGCTTTGGAGTTGTTGATAATTCACCCCTCCACTTT
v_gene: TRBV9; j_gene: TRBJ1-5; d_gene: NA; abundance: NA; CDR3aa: CASSPSEGWGPQHF; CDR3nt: TGTGCCAGCAGCCCATCCGAGGGCTGGGGGCCCCAGCATTTT
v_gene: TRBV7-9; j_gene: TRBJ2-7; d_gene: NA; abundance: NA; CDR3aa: CASSPYGERSEQYF; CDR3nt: TGTGCCAGCAGCCCCTACGGAGAGAGGTCCGAGCAGTACTTC
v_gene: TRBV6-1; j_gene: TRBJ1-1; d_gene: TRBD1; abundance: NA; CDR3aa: CASRVDRGNFGEAFF; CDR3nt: TGTGCCAGCAGAGTGGACAGGGGGAATTTCGGTGAAGCTTTCTTT
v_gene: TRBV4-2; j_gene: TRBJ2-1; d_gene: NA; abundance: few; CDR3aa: CASSQEVGANYNEQFF; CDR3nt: TGTGCCAGCAGCCAAGAAGTGGGGGCCAACTACAATGAGCAGTTCTTC
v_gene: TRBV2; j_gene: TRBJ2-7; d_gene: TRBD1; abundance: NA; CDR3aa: CARKRQGASYEQYF; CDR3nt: TGTGCCAGGAAGAGGCAGGGGGCTTCCTACGAGCAGTACTTC
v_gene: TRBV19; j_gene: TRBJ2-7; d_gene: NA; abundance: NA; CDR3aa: CASRRDIDSYEQYF; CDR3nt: TGTGCCAGTAGACGGGACATCGATTCCTACGAGCAGTACTTC
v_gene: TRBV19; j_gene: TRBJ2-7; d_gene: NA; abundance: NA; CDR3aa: CASSMGLPGHEQYF; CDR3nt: TGTGCCAGTAGTATGGGGCTCCCCGGCCACGAGCAGTACTTC
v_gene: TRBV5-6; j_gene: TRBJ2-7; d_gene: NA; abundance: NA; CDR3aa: CASKTKRGWSSYEQYF; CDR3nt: TGTGCCAGCAAGACTAAACGAGGCTGGAGCTCCTACGAGCAGTACTTC
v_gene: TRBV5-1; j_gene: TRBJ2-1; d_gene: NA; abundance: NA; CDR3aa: CASSLESAHSYNEQFF; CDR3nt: TGCGCCAGCAGCTTGGAGTCTGCACACTCCTACAATGAGCAGTTCTTC
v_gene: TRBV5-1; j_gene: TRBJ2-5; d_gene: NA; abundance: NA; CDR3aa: CASSLSGREETQYF; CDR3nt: TGCGCCAGCAGCTTGTCAGGGCGAGAAGAGACCCAGTACTTC
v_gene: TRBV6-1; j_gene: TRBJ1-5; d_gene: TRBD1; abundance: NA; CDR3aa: CASSEPDRGGNQPQHF; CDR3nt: TGTGCCAGCAGTGAGCCGGACAGGGGAGGCAATCAGCCCCAGCATTTT
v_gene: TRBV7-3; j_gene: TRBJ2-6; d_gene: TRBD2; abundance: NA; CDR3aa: CASSPTSGGPFGANVLTF; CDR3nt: TGTGCCAGCAGCCCAACTAGCGGGGGGCCGTTTGGGGCCAACGTCCTGACTTTC
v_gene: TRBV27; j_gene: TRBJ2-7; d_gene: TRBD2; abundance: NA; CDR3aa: CASSTSGGRSEQYF; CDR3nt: TGTGCCAGCAGCACGTCGGGGGGAAGAAGCGAGCAGTACTTC
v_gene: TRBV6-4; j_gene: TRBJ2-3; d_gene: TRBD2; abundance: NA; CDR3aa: CASSSSGKSTDTQYF; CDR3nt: TGTGCCAGCAGTAGCAGCGGGAAGAGCACAGATACGCAGTATTTT
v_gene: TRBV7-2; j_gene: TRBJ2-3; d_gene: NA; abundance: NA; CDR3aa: CASIPPLAVVKTDTQYF; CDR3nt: TGTGCCAGCATTCCACCCTTAGCTGTGGTTAAAACAGATACGCAGTATTTT
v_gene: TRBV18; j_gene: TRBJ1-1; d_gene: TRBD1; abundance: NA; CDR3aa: CASSVQGQRNTEAFF; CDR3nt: TGTGCCAGCTCTGTCCAGGGACAGAGGAACACTGAAGCTTTCTTT
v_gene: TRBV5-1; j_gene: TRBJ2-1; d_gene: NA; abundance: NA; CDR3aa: CASSQTIPPPNEQFF; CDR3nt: TGCGCCAGCAGCCAAACTATCCCCCCTCCGAATGAGCAGTTCTTC
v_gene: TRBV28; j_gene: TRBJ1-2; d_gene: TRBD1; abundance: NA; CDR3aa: CASSTPGQGLIGYGYTF; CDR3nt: TGTGCCAGCTCAACCCCGGGACAGGGCCTAATAGGCTATGGCTACACCTTC
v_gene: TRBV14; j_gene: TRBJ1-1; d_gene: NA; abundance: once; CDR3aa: CASSQGPGIRPNTEAFF; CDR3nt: TGTGCCAGCAGCCAAGGTCCGGGAATAAGGCCGAACACTGAAGCTTTCTTT